The rows below give T cell receptor beta chains drawn from one sample of a study of blood T cell repertoires in COVID-19. The protocol was immunoSEQ multiplex PCR, while the TCRdb copy is restricted to in-frame clones and leaves out a portion. Here the sample spans about 140,000 clones, almost 85% being singletons. The sample taken for sequencing was peripheral blood. These TCRs come from a man in his fifties or sixties with acute or convalescent COVID-19. Both conserved end residues are part of each CDR3. Each record gives: D gene, J gene, V gene, clone size, CDR3 DNA, CDR3 protein. The D gene is left open where the match is weak. Size is stated for part of the rows, as once, few or many counts, or as a class when the clone is expanded.

NA,TRBJ2-7,TRBV11-1,NA,TGTGCCAGCAGCCCCAGGGGCAACTACGAGCAGTACTTC,CASSPRGNYEQYF
NA,TRBJ1-2,TRBV11-1,few,TGTGCCAGCAGCCTACTCACCACAGGGTTCGATGGCTACACCTTC,CASSLLTTGFDGYTF
TRBD1,TRBJ1-2,TRBV11-3,NA,TGTGCCAGCAGCTTAGGGGACAGGGGCGCCGGCTACACCTTC,CASSLGDRGAGYTF
NA,TRBJ1-2,TRBV5-6,NA,TGTGCCAGCAGCCCCCGACTTAGATTCTATGGCTACACCTTC,CASSPRLRFYGYTF
NA,TRBJ2-2,TRBV12-3/TRBV12-4,NA,TGTGCCAGCAGCGGACAGAACACCCGGGAGCTGTTTTTT,CASSGQNTRELFF
NA,TRBJ2-1,TRBV12-5,NA,TGTGCTAGTGGTTTGTCAGGGACAACCTACAATGAGCAGTTCTTC,CASGLSGTTYNEQFF
TRBD2,TRBJ2-7,TRBV3-1/TRBV3-2,NA,TGTGCCAGCAGCCAGGCGGGAGTAACCTACGAGCAGTACTTC,CASSQAGVTYEQYF
NA,TRBJ2-5,TRBV28,few,TGTGCCAGCAGTTTAGGTTTGTCAGGCCGCCAAGAGACCCAGTACTTC,CASSLGLSGRQETQYF
NA,TRBJ1-2,TRBV5-5,NA,TGTGCCAGCAGCTTGTCCTGGGGGACTTATGGCTACACCTTC,CASSLSWGTYGYTF
NA,TRBJ1-3,TRBV30,NA,TGTGCCTGGAGTCCGGGACATCAGGGCGGGACCATATATTTT,CAWSPGHQGGTIYF
TRBD1,TRBJ1-5,TRBV19,NA,TGTGCCAGTAGAGGGGACAGCTATCAGCCCCAGCATTTT,CASRGDSYQPQHF
TRBD2,TRBJ2-7,TRBV2,NA,TGTGCCAGCAGGTCACTAGCGATCGAACAGTACTTC,CASRSLAIEQYF
NA,TRBJ2-7,TRBV5-8,NA,TGTGCCAGCACGAGGACAGTCGAGCAGTACTTC,CASTRTVEQYF
TRBD2,TRBJ2-2,TRBV7-6,NA,TGTGCCAGCAGCTTATTTGGTGGGGGACTAGCGGAACCCACCGGGGAGCTGTTTTTT,CASSLFGGGLAEPTGELFF
NA,TRBJ2-7,TRBV6-5,few,TGTGCCAGCAGTTACTCGCAGGGGCCCTACGAGCAGTACTTC,CASSYSQGPYEQYF
TRBD2,TRBJ2-5,TRBV7-3,once,TGTGCCAGCAGCCCCCAGGCGGCGGGGGGGAAAGAGACCCAGTACTTC,CASSPQAAGGKETQYF
NA,TRBJ1-5,TRBV5-1,NA,TGCGCCAGCAGCTTGGTGGGGGCGAGCAATCAGCCCCAGCATTTT,CASSLVGASNQPQHF
NA,TRBJ1-2,TRBV6-6,NA,TGTGCCAGCAGAGCTACCCTCAGGGGCGGCTACACCTTC,CASRATLRGGYTF
NA,TRBJ1-6,TRBV5-4,NA,TGTGCCAGCAGCCCCACCTCCAGGGGTGTAGATAATTCACCCCTCCACTTT,CASSPTSRGVDNSPLHF
TRBD2,TRBJ2-2,TRBV6-5,NA,TGTGCCAGCAGTTACGGGACTAGCGGGAGCGGTGGGGAGCTGTTTTTT,CASSYGTSGSGGELFF
NA,TRBJ2-7,TRBV3-1/TRBV3-2,NA,TGTGCCAGCAGCCAAGTGGGACACGGAACCTACGAGCAGTACTTC,CASSQVGHGTYEQYF
NA,TRBJ1-3,TRBV13,NA,TGTGCCAGCAGCTCCAACAGGGTGGGAGGAAACACCATATATTTT,CASSSNRVGGNTIYF
NA,TRBJ2-7,TRBV27,few,TGTGCCAGCAGTTTACAGTCTCATCCCTACGAGCAGTACTTC,CASSLQSHPYEQYF
NA,TRBJ2-7,TRBV5-1,NA,TGCGCCAGCGGAGGGACTGGCTCCTACGAGCAGTACTTC,CASGGTGSYEQYF
TRBD2,TRBJ2-1,TRBV5-4,NA,TGTGCCAGCACTGCGGGGGGCCCCTACAATGAGCAGTTCTTC,CASTAGGPYNEQFF
TRBD1,TRBJ2-1,TRBV6-6,NA,TGTGCCAGCAGTCCCGGGACAGGGAAAGATGAGCAGTTCTTC,CASSPGTGKDEQFF
NA,TRBJ1-5,TRBV6-6,NA,TGTGCCAGCAGTCCCGGACAGCTAAATCAGCCCCAGCATTTT,CASSPGQLNQPQHF
NA,TRBJ2-5,TRBV6-5,NA,TGTGCCAGCAGGCCGGCGGGGCAAGAGACCCAGTACTTC,CASRPAGQETQYF
TRBD1,TRBJ1-6,TRBV6-5,NA,TGTGCCAGCATTAGGGGACAGGGGGCTTCCGACACCCTCCACTTT,CASIRGQGASDTLHF
TRBD2,TRBJ2-7,TRBV3-1/TRBV3-2,NA,TGTGCCAGCAGCCCCGGGACTAGCGGGAGGGGCGAGCAGTACTTC,CASSPGTSGRGEQYF
NA,TRBJ1-2,TRBV3-1/TRBV3-2,NA,TGTGCCAGCAGCCAAGGAGAGGGCCCCACCTTC,CASSQGEGPTF
NA,TRBJ1-3,TRBV9,NA,TGTGCCAGCAGCGTAGGGGGCTCGGTTGGAAACACCATATATTTT,CASSVGGSVGNTIYF
NA,TRBJ1-5,TRBV19,NA,TGTGCCAGTACGATCGGGAGGGTTTTAAGCAATCAGCCCCAGCATTTT,CASTIGRVLSNQPQHF
TRBD1,TRBJ1-4,TRBV28,once,TGTGCCAGCAGTAAGGTTGAGGACAGGGGAGTTGATGAAAAACTGTTTTTT,CASSKVEDRGVDEKLFF
NA,TRBJ2-7,TRBV11-3,NA,TGTGCCAGCAGCTTAGTAATGCAGGGCGTCCCCTACGAGCAGTACTTC,CASSLVMQGVPYEQYF
NA,TRBJ1-1,TRBV29-1,once,TGCAGCACACTCGCGGGGGACTACACTGAAGCTTTCTTT,CSTLAGDYTEAFF
TRBD1,TRBJ2-7,TRBV5-6,NA,TGTGCCAGCAGCTTGGGACAGGGGGCGTACGAGCAGTACTTC,CASSLGQGAYEQYF
NA,TRBJ1-2,TRBV7-9,NA,TGTGCCAGCAGCTTAGACCTAATTGCAAGAGGCTACACCTTC,CASSLDLIARGYTF
TRBD1,TRBJ1-1,TRBV5-1,once,TGCGCCAGCAGCCAATCCGGGACAGTGAACACTGAAGCTTTCTTT,CASSQSGTVNTEAFF
TRBD1,TRBJ2-7,TRBV12-3/TRBV12-4,NA,TGTGCCAGCAGTTTAGCGCGACAGGGGAAGCAGTACTTC,CASSLARQGKQYF
NA,TRBJ2-1,TRBV5-1,NA,TGCGCCAGCAGCCTTAGTCCCGGGGTGGCTGAGCAGTTCTTC,CASSLSPGVAEQFF
NA,TRBJ1-3,TRBV29-1,NA,TGCAGCGTTGAAGCCCAGGGGAGGGTTGGTTCCCCGAGGTCTGGAAACACCATATATTTT,CSVEAQGRVGSPRSGNTIYF
NA,TRBJ2-2,TRBV28,NA,TGTGCCAGCAAGACATTCTCCGGGGAGCTGTTTTTT,CASKTFSGELFF
TRBD2,TRBJ2-1,TRBV29-1,NA,TGCAGCGTTGAAAAACTAGCGGGAGATTCCTACAATGAGCAGTTCTTC,CSVEKLAGDSYNEQFF
NA,TRBJ1-2,TRBV3-1/TRBV3-2,NA,TGTGCCAGCAGCCGTAAAATACAGGGATTCCATGGCTACACCTTC,CASSRKIQGFHGYTF
NA,TRBJ1-5,TRBV3-1/TRBV3-2,NA,TGTGCCAGCAGCCAAGAATCCGGCCCGTTCGGGCAGCCCCAGCATTTT,CASSQESGPFGQPQHF
TRBD1,TRBJ1-3,TRBV5-6,NA,TGTGCCAGCAGCCGACAGGGGGCTGGTGGAAACACCATATATTTT,CASSRQGAGGNTIYF
NA,TRBJ1-5,TRBV29-1,once,TGCAGCGTTGATTCAGGGTTTGGACAGCCCCAGCATTTT,CSVDSGFGQPQHF
NA,TRBJ2-7,TRBV6-5,NA,TGTGCCAGCATGAAGATGAGCTCCTACGAGCAGTACTTC,CASMKMSSYEQYF
NA,TRBJ1-1,TRBV19,NA,TGTGCCAGTAGGGACAGCCTGAACACTGAAGCTTTCTTT,CASRDSLNTEAFF
TRBD1,TRBJ1-4,TRBV11-3,NA,TGTGCCAGCTCCCCGGGACAGCCATTCCGAAAACTGTTTTTT,CASSPGQPFRKLFF
NA,TRBJ2-3,TRBV12-3/TRBV12-4,NA,TGTGCCACCGAGGGAACCAGCACAGATACGCAGTATTTT,CATEGTSTDTQYF
NA,TRBJ2-1,TRBV7-2,NA,TGTGCCAGCAGCTTAGTACCGAGCTCCTACAATGAGCAGTTCTTC,CASSLVPSSYNEQFF
NA,TRBJ2-7,TRBV5-1,NA,TGCGCCAGCAGCTTGGTGGGACATGCGTCCTACGAGCAGTACTTC,CASSLVGHASYEQYF
NA,TRBJ1-5,TRBV6-1,NA,TGTGCCAGCAGTGGAAAGGCGGGCAGTTACAATCAGCCCCAGCATTTT,CASSGKAGSYNQPQHF
NA,TRBJ2-7,TRBV14,NA,TGTGCCAGCAGCCAAGTTCTTTACGAGCAGTACTTC,CASSQVLYEQYF
TRBD1,TRBJ1-2,TRBV6-1,once,TGTGCCAGCAGTGAAGCTTACAGGGGGCCCTATGGCTACACCTTC,CASSEAYRGPYGYTF